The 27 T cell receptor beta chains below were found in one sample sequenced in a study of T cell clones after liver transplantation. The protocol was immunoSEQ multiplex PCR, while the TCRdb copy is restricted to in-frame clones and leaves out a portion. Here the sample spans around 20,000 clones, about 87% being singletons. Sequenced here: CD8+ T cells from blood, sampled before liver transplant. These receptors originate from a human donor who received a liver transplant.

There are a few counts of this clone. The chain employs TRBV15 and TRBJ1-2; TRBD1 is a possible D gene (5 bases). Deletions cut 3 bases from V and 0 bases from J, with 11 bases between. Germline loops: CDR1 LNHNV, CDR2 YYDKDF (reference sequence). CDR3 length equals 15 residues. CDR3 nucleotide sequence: TGTGCCACCAGCAGGGACACCCTAGCTAACTATGGCTACACCTTC. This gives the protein CATSRDTLANYGYTF.

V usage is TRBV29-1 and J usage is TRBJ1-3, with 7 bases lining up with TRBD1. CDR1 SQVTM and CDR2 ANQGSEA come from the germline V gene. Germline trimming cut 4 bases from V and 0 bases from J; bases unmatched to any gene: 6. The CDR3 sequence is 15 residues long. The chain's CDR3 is CSVGEGGYSGNTIYF. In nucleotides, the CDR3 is TGCAGCGTTGGTGAAGGGGGCTACTCTGGAAACACCATATATTTT.

CDR3 region: CASSYSAAQPQHF. The CDR3 DNA follows: TGTGCCAGCAGTTACTCCGCGGCTCAGCCCCAGCATTTT. The genes are TRBV6-5 and TRBJ1-5; D is unresolved. V lost 0 bases and J 6 bases, leaving 6 bases between the germline ends. The CDR3 contains 13 residues. Per germline, CDR1 MNHEY and CDR2 SVGAGI.

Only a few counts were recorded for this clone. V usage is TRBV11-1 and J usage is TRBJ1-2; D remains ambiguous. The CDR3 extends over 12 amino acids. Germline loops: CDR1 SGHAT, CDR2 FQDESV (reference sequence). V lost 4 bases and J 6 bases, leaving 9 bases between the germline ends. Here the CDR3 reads CASSSQDDGYTF. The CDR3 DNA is TGTGCCAGCAGCTCCCAGGACGATGGCTACACCTTC. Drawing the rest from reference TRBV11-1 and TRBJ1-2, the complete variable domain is EAEVAQSPRYKITEKSQAVAFWCDPISGHATLYWYRQILGQGPELLVQFQDESVVDDSQLPKDRFSAERLKGVDSTLKIQPAELGDSAMYLCASSSQDDGYTFGSGTRLTVV.

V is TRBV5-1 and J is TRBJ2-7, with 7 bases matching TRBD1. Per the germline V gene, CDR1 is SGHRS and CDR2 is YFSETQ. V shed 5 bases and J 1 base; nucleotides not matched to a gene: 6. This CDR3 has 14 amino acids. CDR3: CASSYVQGSYEQYF. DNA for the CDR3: TGCGCCAGCAGTTACGTACAGGGGTCCTACGAGCAGTACTTC.

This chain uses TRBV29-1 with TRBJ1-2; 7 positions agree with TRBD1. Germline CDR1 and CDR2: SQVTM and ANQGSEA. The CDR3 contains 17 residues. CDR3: CTPSDGPGTEDPYGYTF. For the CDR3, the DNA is TGCACCCCATCTGATGGACCCGGGACAGAAGATCCCTATGGCTACACCTTC.

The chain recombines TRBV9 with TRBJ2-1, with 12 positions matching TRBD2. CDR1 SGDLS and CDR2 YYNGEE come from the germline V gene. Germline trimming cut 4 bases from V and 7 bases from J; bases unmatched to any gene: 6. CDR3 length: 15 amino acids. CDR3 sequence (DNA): TGTGCCAGCAGCTCTAGCGGGAGGGCCGGGAATGAGCAGTTCTTC. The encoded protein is CASSSSGRAGNEQFF.

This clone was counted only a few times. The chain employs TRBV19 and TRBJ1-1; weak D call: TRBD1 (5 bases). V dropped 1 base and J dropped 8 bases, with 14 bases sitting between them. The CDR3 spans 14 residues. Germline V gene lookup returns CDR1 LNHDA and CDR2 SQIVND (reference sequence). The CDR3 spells CASSIGGTRTEAFF. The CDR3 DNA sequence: TGTGCCAGTAGTATAGGGGGAACTAGGACAGAAGCTTTCTTT.

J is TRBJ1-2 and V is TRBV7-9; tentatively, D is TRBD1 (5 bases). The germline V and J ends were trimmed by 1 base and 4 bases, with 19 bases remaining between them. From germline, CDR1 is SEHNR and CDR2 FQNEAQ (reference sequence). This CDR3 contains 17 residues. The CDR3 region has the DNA TGTGCCAGCAGCTTAGTGGGACGGGAGGCCAAGGGCTATGGCTACACCTTC. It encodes CASSLVGREAKGYGYTF. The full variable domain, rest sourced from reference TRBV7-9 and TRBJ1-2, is DTGVSQNPRHKITKRGQNVTFRCDPISEHNRLYWYRQTLGQGPEFLTYFQNEAQLEKSRLLSDRFSAERPKGSFSTLEIQRTEQGDSAMYLCASSLVGREAKGYGYTFGSGTRLTVV.

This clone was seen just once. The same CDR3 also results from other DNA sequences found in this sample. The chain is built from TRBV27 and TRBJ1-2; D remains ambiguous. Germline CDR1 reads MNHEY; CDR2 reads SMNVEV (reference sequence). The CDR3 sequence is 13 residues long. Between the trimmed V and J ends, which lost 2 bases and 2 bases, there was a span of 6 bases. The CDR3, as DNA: TGTGCCAGCAGTTTAGGGAGCAACTATGGCTACACCTTC. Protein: CASSLGSNYGYTF.

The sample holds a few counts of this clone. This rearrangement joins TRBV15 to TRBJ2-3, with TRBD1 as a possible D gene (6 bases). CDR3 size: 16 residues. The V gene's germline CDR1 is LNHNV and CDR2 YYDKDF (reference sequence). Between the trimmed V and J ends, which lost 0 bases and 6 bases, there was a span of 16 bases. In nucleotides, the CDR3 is TGTGCCACCAGCAGAGATCGAGGGGGAGTGTCTGATACGCAGTATTTT. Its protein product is CATSRDRGGVSDTQYF.

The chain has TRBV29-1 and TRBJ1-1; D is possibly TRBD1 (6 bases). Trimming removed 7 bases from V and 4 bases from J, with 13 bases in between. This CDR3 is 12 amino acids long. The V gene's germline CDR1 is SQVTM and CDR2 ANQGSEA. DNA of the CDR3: TGCAGCGCTCACAGGGAGGGCACTGAAGCTTTCTTT. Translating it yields CSAHREGTEAFF. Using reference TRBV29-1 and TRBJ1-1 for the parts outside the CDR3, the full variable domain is SAVISQKPSRDICQRGTSLTIQCQVDSQVTMMFWYRQQPGQSLTLIATANQGSEATYESGFVIDKFPISRPNLTFSTLTVSNMSPEDSSIYLCSAHREGTEAFFGQGTRLTVV.

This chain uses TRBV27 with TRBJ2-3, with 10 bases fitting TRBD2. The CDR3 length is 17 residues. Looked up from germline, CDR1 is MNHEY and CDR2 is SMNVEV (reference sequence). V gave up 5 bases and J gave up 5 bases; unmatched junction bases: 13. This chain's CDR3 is CASSTTTSGPMGDTQYF. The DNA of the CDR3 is TGTGCCAGCAGTACAACGACTAGCGGGCCTATGGGAGATACGCAGTATTTT.

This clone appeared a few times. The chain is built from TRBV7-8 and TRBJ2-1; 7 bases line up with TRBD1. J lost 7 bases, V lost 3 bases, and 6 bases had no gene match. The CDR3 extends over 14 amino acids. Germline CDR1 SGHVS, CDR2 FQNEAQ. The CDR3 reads CASSFRDRANEQFF. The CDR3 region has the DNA TGTGCCAGCAGCTTCCGAGACAGGGCAAATGAGCAGTTCTTC. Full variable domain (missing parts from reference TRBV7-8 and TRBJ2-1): GAGVSQSPRYKVAKRGQDVALRCDPISGHVSLFWYQQALGQGPEFLTYFQNEAQLDKSGLPSDRFFAERPEGSVSTLKIQRTQQEDSAVYLCASSFRDRANEQFFGPGTRLTVL.

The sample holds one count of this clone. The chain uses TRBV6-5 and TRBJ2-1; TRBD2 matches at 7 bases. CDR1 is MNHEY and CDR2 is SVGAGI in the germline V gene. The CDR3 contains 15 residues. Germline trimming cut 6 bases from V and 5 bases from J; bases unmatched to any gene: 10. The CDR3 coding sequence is TGTGCCAGCAGCGCCGGTGGGAGCGGGGACAATGAGCAGTTCTTC. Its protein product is CASSAGGSGDNEQFF.

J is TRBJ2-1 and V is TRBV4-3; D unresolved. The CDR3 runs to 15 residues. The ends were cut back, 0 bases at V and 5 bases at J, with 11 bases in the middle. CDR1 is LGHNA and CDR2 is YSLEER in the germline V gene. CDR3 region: CASSQDLSADNEQFF. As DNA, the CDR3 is TGCGCCAGCAGCCAAGATCTGTCAGCAGACAATGAGCAGTTCTTC.

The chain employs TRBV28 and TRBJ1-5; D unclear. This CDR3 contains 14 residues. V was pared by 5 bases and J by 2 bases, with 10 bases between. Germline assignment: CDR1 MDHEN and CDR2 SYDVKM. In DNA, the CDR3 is TGTGCCAGCAGTCCCGTCGGGGGCAATCAGCCCCAGCATTTT. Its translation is CASSPVGGNQPQHF.

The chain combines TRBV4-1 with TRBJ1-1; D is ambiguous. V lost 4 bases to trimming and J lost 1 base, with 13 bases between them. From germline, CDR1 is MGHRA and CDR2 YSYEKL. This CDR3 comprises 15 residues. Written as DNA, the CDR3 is TGCGCCAGCAGCCGCCCCTCGGATAAGAACACTGAAGCTTTCTTT. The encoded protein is CASSRPSDKNTEAFF.

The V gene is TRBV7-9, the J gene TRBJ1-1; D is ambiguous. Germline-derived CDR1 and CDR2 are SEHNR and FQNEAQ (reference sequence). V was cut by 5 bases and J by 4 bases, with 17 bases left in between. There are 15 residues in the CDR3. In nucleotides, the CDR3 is TGTGCCAGCAGCCAATTGAGGGCGACGGGCACTGAAGCTTTCTTT. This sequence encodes CASSQLRATGTEAFF.

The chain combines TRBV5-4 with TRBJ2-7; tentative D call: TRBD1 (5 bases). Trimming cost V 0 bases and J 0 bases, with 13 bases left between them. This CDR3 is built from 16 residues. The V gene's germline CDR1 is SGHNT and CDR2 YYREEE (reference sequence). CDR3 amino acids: CASSLGGLLSSYEQYF. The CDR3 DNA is TGTGCCAGCAGCTTGGGGGGCCTCTTAAGCTCCTACGAGCAGTACTTC. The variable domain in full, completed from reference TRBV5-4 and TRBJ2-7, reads ETGVTQSPTHLIKTRGQQVTLRCSSQSGHNTVSWYQQALGQGPQFIFQYYREEENGRGNFPPRFSGLQFPNYSSELNVNALELDDSALYLCASSLGGLLSSYEQYFGPGTRLTVT.

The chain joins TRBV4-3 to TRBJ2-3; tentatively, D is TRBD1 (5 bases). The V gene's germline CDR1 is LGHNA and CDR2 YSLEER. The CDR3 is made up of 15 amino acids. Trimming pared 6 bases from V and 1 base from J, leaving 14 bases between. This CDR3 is CASSLFIGGTDTQYF. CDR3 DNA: TGCGCCAGCAGTCTTTTTATAGGGGGCACAGATACGCAGTATTTT.

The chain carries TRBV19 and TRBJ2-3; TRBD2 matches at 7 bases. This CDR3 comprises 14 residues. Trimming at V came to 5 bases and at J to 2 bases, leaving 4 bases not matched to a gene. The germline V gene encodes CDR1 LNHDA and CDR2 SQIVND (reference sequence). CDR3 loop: CASSLGGFTDTQYF. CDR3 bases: TGTGCCAGTAGTCTGGGGGGGTTCACAGATACGCAGTATTTT.

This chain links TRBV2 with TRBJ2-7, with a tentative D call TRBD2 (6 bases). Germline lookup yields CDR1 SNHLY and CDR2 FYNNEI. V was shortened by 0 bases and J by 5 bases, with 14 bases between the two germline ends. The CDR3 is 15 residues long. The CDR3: CASSEAREYYNEQYF. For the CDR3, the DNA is TGTGCCAGCAGTGAAGCACGGGAGTATTATAACGAGCAGTACTTC.

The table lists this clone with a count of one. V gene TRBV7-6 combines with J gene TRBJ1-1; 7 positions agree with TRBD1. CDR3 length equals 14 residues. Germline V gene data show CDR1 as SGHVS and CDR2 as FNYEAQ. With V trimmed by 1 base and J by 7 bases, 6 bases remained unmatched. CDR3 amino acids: CASSLEGATIEAFF. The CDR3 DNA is TGTGCCAGCAGCTTAGAGGGGGCGACCATTGAAGCTTTCTTT.

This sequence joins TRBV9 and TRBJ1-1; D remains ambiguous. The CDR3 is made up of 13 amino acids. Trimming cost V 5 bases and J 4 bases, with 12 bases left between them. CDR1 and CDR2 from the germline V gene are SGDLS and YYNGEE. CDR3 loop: CASSLGMSTEAFF. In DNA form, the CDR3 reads TGTGCCAGCAGTCTAGGGATGAGCACTGAAGCTTTCTTT.

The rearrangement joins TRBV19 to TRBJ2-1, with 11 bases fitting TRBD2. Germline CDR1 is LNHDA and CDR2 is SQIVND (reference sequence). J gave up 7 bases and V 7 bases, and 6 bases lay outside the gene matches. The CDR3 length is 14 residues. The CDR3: CASTLAGEENEQFF. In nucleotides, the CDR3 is TGTGCCAGTACACTAGCGGGAGAAGAGAATGAGCAGTTCTTC.

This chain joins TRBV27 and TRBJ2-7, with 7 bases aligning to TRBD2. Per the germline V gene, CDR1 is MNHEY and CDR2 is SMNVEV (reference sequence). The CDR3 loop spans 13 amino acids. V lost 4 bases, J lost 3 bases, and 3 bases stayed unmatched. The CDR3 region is CASSWSGVYEQYF. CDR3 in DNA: TGTGCCAGCAGTTGGAGCGGGGTCTACGAGCAGTACTTC.